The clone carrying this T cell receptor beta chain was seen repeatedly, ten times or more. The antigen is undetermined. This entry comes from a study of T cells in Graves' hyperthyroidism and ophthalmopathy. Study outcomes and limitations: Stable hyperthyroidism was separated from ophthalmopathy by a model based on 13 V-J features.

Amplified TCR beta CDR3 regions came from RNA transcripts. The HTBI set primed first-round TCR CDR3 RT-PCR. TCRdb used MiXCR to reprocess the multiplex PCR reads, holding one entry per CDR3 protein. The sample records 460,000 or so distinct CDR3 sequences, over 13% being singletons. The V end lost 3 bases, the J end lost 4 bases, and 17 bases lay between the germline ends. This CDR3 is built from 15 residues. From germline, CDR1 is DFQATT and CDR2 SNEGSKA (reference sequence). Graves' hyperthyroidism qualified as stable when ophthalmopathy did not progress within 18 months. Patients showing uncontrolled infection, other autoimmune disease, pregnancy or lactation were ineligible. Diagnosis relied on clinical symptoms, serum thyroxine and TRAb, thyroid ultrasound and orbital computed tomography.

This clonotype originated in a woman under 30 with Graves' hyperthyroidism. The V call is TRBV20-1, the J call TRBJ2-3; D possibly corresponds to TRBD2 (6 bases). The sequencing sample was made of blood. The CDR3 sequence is CSASNLGSFPDTQYF. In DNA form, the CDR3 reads TGCAGTGCTAGTAACCTCGGGAGTTTCCCAGATACGCAGTATTTT.